Listed below are T cell receptor beta chains from one sample, sequenced in a study of beta chain features in type 1 diabetes. The protocol was immunoSEQ multiplex PCR, while the TCRdb copy is restricted to in-frame clones and leaves out a portion. The sample consists of a few hundred thousand clones, 27% of them appearing once. What was sequenced was central memory CD4+ T cells from blood. Receptors originate from a man younger than 40 in good health. Each CDR3 is given with its conserved first and last residue. Fields, in order: clone size, J gene, D gene, V gene, CDR3 DNA, CDR3 protein. A D gene is named only where the DNA matches it firmly. A clone size is listed for some rows: how often the clone was seen (once, few, many), or a class if it is expanded.

clone size: -; J gene: TRBJ1-1; D gene: TRBD1; V gene: TRBV30; CDR3 DNA: TGTGCCTGGAGTGTTGACAGGGTAAACACTGAAGCTTTCTTT; CDR3 protein: CAWSVDRVNTEAFF
clone size: -; J gene: TRBJ2-3; D gene: -; V gene: TRBV5-6; CDR3 DNA: TGTGCCAGCACCTTTGAAGAGGCTAGCACAGATACGCAGTATTTT; CDR3 protein: CASTFEEASTDTQYF
clone size: few; J gene: TRBJ2-1; D gene: -; V gene: TRBV29-1; CDR3 DNA: TGCAGCGTTGGCCCGAGCGATGAGCAGTTCTTC; CDR3 protein: CSVGPSDEQFF
clone size: many; J gene: TRBJ2-5; D gene: TRBD2; V gene: TRBV30; CDR3 DNA: TGTGCCTGGAGTGCCAGGACCCCCGGGAGGGGGACCCAGTACTTC; CDR3 protein: CAWSARTPGRGTQYF
clone size: few; J gene: TRBJ2-1; D gene: -; V gene: TRBV28; CDR3 DNA: TGTGCCAGCGGGCGGATCCCGAACTACAATGAGCAGTTCTTC; CDR3 protein: CASGRIPNYNEQFF
clone size: -; J gene: TRBJ1-4; D gene: -; V gene: TRBV9; CDR3 DNA: TGTGCCAGCAGCGTAGATCTTGGGGAAAAACTGTTTTTT; CDR3 protein: CASSVDLGEKLFF
clone size: -; J gene: TRBJ1-1; D gene: -; V gene: TRBV30; CDR3 DNA: TGTGCCTGGAGAACGCGGCAGACCAACACTGAAGCTTTCTTT; CDR3 protein: CAWRTRQTNTEAFF
clone size: -; J gene: TRBJ2-1; D gene: TRBD2; V gene: TRBV5-1; CDR3 DNA: TGCGCCAGCAGCGTTAGCGGGAGGGCCTCAGATGAGCAGTTCTTC; CDR3 protein: CASSVSGRASDEQFF
clone size: -; J gene: TRBJ2-1; D gene: -; V gene: TRBV5-4; CDR3 DNA: TGTGCCAGCAGCCCCCGGGCACCCAAGGTGGGTGAGCAGTTCTTC; CDR3 protein: CASSPRAPKVGEQFF
clone size: -; J gene: TRBJ1-2; D gene: -; V gene: TRBV7-9; CDR3 DNA: TGTGCCAGCAGCTTGCAGGGGAACTATGGCTACACCTTC; CDR3 protein: CASSLQGNYGYTF
clone size: -; J gene: TRBJ2-7; D gene: TRBD2; V gene: TRBV9; CDR3 DNA: TGTGCCAGCAGCTTCAGGCTAGCGGGCCTGTGGTACGAGCAGTACTTC; CDR3 protein: CASSFRLAGLWYEQYF
clone size: once; J gene: TRBJ2-1; D gene: -; V gene: TRBV18; CDR3 DNA: TGTGCCAGCTCACCAAGGCCTGCTAGCTATGGGGCCAATGAGCAGTTCTTC; CDR3 protein: CASSPRPASYGANEQFF
clone size: -; J gene: TRBJ2-7; D gene: -; V gene: TRBV28; CDR3 DNA: TGTGCCAGCAGTTTAACAGGGAAGTACGAGCAGTACTTC; CDR3 protein: CASSLTGKYEQYF
clone size: few; J gene: TRBJ2-2; D gene: -; V gene: TRBV6-5; CDR3 DNA: TGTGCCAGCAGGCTCGGTAACACCGGGGAGCTGTTTTTT; CDR3 protein: CASRLGNTGELFF
clone size: many; J gene: TRBJ2-7; D gene: TRBD1; V gene: TRBV14; CDR3 DNA: TGTGCCAGCAGCCCAAAGGACAGGGCGGATGAGCAGTACTTC; CDR3 protein: CASSPKDRADEQYF
clone size: -; J gene: TRBJ2-1; D gene: -; V gene: TRBV9; CDR3 DNA: TGTGCCAGCAGCGTGACTACCGGGACAACCTACAATGAGCAGTTCTTC; CDR3 protein: CASSVTTGTTYNEQFF
clone size: few; J gene: TRBJ1-1; D gene: -; V gene: TRBV2; CDR3 DNA: TGTGCCAGCATGTTCGGGGCGGACACTGAAGCTTTCTTT; CDR3 protein: CASMFGADTEAFF
clone size: -; J gene: TRBJ1-1; D gene: -; V gene: TRBV5-6; CDR3 DNA: TGTGCCAGCAGCTTGAGGGCCGGAACTGAAGCTTTCTTT; CDR3 protein: CASSLRAGTEAFF
clone size: -; J gene: TRBJ2-1; D gene: -; V gene: TRBV27; CDR3 DNA: TGTGCCAGCAGTTTAGAGGGGAGCTCCTACAATGAGCAGTTCTTC; CDR3 protein: CASSLEGSSYNEQFF
clone size: -; J gene: TRBJ1-1; D gene: -; V gene: TRBV5-6; CDR3 DNA: TGTGCCAGCAGCTTGCCGGGGTGGCCTGAAGCTTTCTTT; CDR3 protein: CASSLPGWPEAFF
clone size: few; J gene: TRBJ2-7; D gene: -; V gene: TRBV28; CDR3 DNA: TGTGCCAGCGGGGTCGGGGGTTTTTCCTACGAGCAGTACTTC; CDR3 protein: CASGVGGFSYEQYF
clone size: many; J gene: TRBJ2-3; D gene: TRBD1; V gene: TRBV7-2; CDR3 DNA: TGTGCCAGCAGCTTGACAGGGGATACGCAGTATTTT; CDR3 protein: CASSLTGDTQYF
clone size: -; J gene: TRBJ2-7; D gene: -; V gene: TRBV7-8; CDR3 DNA: TGTGCCAGCAGGAACCCCGCCGGGACCTACGAGCAGTACTTC; CDR3 protein: CASRNPAGTYEQYF
clone size: -; J gene: TRBJ2-3; D gene: -; V gene: TRBV2; CDR3 DNA: TGTGCCAGCAGTGGTTTAGCGGATACGCAGTATTTT; CDR3 protein: CASSGLADTQYF
clone size: few; J gene: TRBJ2-1; D gene: -; V gene: TRBV2; CDR3 DNA: TGTGCCAGCAGCCGGGAGCAGAATGAGCAGTTCTTC; CDR3 protein: CASSREQNEQFF
clone size: -; J gene: TRBJ2-5; D gene: -; V gene: TRBV2; CDR3 DNA: TGTGCCAGCAGTGAAGGGCCAGGACTACAAGAGACCCAGTACTTC; CDR3 protein: CASSEGPGLQETQYF
clone size: few; J gene: TRBJ2-7; D gene: TRBD1; V gene: TRBV7-7; CDR3 DNA: TGTGCCAGCAGCTCGCAACCCGGGACAGGGAACGAGCAGTACTTC; CDR3 protein: CASSSQPGTGNEQYF
clone size: many; J gene: TRBJ2-3; D gene: TRBD2; V gene: TRBV10-3; CDR3 DNA: TGTGCCATATCGTCGTCGGGCGGGAGGGCAGGAGATACGCAGTATTTT; CDR3 protein: CAISSSGGRAGDTQYF
clone size: -; J gene: TRBJ2-7; D gene: TRBD1; V gene: TRBV30; CDR3 DNA: TGTGCCTGGAGTGTGCAGGGGGTAAGGTCCTACGAGCAGTACTTC; CDR3 protein: CAWSVQGVRSYEQYF
clone size: -; J gene: TRBJ2-7; D gene: -; V gene: TRBV7-2; CDR3 DNA: TGTGCCAGCAGCCCCGAAGGAAAGGGGCTCGAGCAGTACTTC; CDR3 protein: CASSPEGKGLEQYF
clone size: many; J gene: TRBJ1-2; D gene: -; V gene: TRBV21-1; CDR3 DNA: TGTGCCAGCACCCTGAGGGGGAGTTACACCTTC; CDR3 protein: CASTLRGSYTF
clone size: few; J gene: TRBJ1-2; D gene: TRBD1; V gene: TRBV11-2; CDR3 DNA: TGTGCCAGCAGCCCGACGGACAGGGGTGGCTACACCTTC; CDR3 protein: CASSPTDRGGYTF
clone size: -; J gene: TRBJ2-5; D gene: -; V gene: TRBV7-9; CDR3 DNA: TGTGCCAGCAGCTTGGGACCCCTAATGCACTTC; CDR3 protein: CASSLGPLMHF
clone size: many; J gene: TRBJ2-7; D gene: TRBD1; V gene: TRBV7-2; CDR3 DNA: TGTGCCAGCAGCTTAGCGAGCAGGGGGAACGAGCAGTACTTC; CDR3 protein: CASSLASRGNEQYF
clone size: few; J gene: TRBJ2-5; D gene: -; V gene: TRBV7-2; CDR3 DNA: TGTGCCAGCAGCCGCCGATGGGGCCAAGAGACCCAGTACTTC; CDR3 protein: CASSRRWGQETQYF
clone size: -; J gene: TRBJ2-7; D gene: -; V gene: TRBV11-2; CDR3 DNA: TGTGCCAGCAGCTTAGTGACGGGGAGTACCTACGAGCAGTACTTC; CDR3 protein: CASSLVTGSTYEQYF
clone size: many; J gene: TRBJ2-1; D gene: -; V gene: TRBV5-1; CDR3 DNA: TGCGCCAGCAGCGTGTCCTCCCGGGTTACTTCTGGAAATGAGCAGTTCTTC; CDR3 protein: CASSVSSRVTSGNEQFF
clone size: once; J gene: TRBJ2-3; D gene: -; V gene: TRBV28; CDR3 DNA: TGTGCCAGCAGTCCGCCGGGGGCGGGTACGCAGTATTTT; CDR3 protein: CASSPPGAGTQYF
clone size: few; J gene: TRBJ2-5; D gene: -; V gene: TRBV9; CDR3 DNA: TGTGCCAGCAGCCCCAGGAAGGGGACAGAGACCCAGTACTTC; CDR3 protein: CASSPRKGTETQYF
clone size: -; J gene: TRBJ2-1; D gene: TRBD1; V gene: TRBV7-2; CDR3 DNA: TGTGCCAGCAGCTTAGCGGGACAGAGTGAGCAGTTCTTC; CDR3 protein: CASSLAGQSEQFF
clone size: few; J gene: TRBJ1-2; D gene: -; V gene: TRBV29-1; CDR3 DNA: TGCAGTTCCCTCGACAGTTCGGGCTACACCTTC; CDR3 protein: CSSLDSSGYTF
clone size: -; J gene: TRBJ2-1; D gene: -; V gene: TRBV5-4; CDR3 DNA: TGTGCCAGCAGCGGAGGTAGTTTCGGGCTCAATGAGCAGTTCTTC; CDR3 protein: CASSGGSFGLNEQFF
clone size: -; J gene: TRBJ2-1; D gene: -; V gene: TRBV6-5; CDR3 DNA: TGTGCCAGCAGTTACGGAATTGAGCAGTTCTTC; CDR3 protein: CASSYGIEQFF
clone size: -; J gene: TRBJ2-3; D gene: -; V gene: TRBV9; CDR3 DNA: TGTGCCAGCAGCGTAGAACCCACAGATACGCAGTATTTT; CDR3 protein: CASSVEPTDTQYF
clone size: few; J gene: TRBJ2-2; D gene: -; V gene: TRBV29-1; CDR3 DNA: TGCAGCGTACGGACTACCTATAACACCGGGGAGCTGTTTTTT; CDR3 protein: CSVRTTYNTGELFF
clone size: many; J gene: TRBJ1-5; D gene: TRBD1; V gene: TRBV7-8; CDR3 DNA: TGTGCCAGCAGCCCCGGGACAGGGGTACCCTCTCAGCCCCAGCATTTT; CDR3 protein: CASSPGTGVPSQPQHF
clone size: many; J gene: TRBJ2-1; D gene: TRBD1; V gene: TRBV5-4; CDR3 DNA: TGTGCCAGCAGCTTAGGGACAGGACTAAGGGATGAGCAGTTCTTC; CDR3 protein: CASSLGTGLRDEQFF
clone size: many; J gene: TRBJ1-4; D gene: -; V gene: TRBV30; CDR3 DNA: TGTGCCTGGAGTGTAGAATGGAATGAAAAACTGTTTTTT; CDR3 protein: CAWSVEWNEKLFF
clone size: -; J gene: TRBJ2-5; D gene: -; V gene: TRBV5-4; CDR3 DNA: TGTGCCAGCAGCCCCCGGTCCCAAGAGACCCAGTACTTC; CDR3 protein: CASSPRSQETQYF
clone size: few; J gene: TRBJ1-1; D gene: -; V gene: TRBV2; CDR3 DNA: TGTGCCAGCAATGAGATAAACACTGAAGCTTTCTTT; CDR3 protein: CASNEINTEAFF
clone size: few; J gene: TRBJ2-5; D gene: -; V gene: TRBV7-2; CDR3 DNA: TGTGCCAGCAGCCCAAACCGGGCCCAAGAGACCCAGTACTTC; CDR3 protein: CASSPNRAQETQYF